Listed below are T cell receptor beta chains from one sample, sequenced in a study of blood T cell repertoires in COVID-19. TCRdb keeps only in-frame clones here, not all; method: immunoSEQ multiplex PCR. The sample lists roughly 240,000 clones; around 86% were seen once. The material sequenced was PBMCs or T cells enriched from blood (not recorded which). The receptors were sampled from a woman in her fifties or sixties who had recovered from COVID-19. Each CDR3 is given with its conserved first and last residue. The order of the fields is V gene, CDR3 protein.

V: TRBV12-3/TRBV12-4; CDR3: CASSPWPRQPQHF
V: TRBV5-1; CDR3: CASRKNRNSNQPQHF
V: TRBV23-1; CDR3: CASSQSRTGPRLAEAFF
V: TRBV6-2/TRBV6-3; CDR3: CASSLTGNTVYEQYF
V: TRBV28; CDR3: CASSLGVGQGDQPQHF
V: TRBV9; CDR3: CASSVAGYSNQPQHF
V: TRBV30; CDR3: CAWSGLAGGEQFF
V: TRBV18; CDR3: CASSSTGRSYEQYF
V: TRBV10-2; CDR3: CASRGYYEQYF
V: TRBV7-3; CDR3: CASSSTGGAGETQYF
V: TRBV27; CDR3: CASSLSTGGYGYTF
V: TRBV5-5; CDR3: CASSFSQGAYEQYF
V: TRBV11-3; CDR3: CASSLGASVVTEAFF
V: TRBV5-4; CDR3: CASSLQAGPGEKLFF
V: TRBV6-4; CDR3: CASSVQGDQPQHF
V: TRBV6-2/TRBV6-3; CDR3: CASSPPIRGGRGGRELFF
V: TRBV30; CDR3: CAWSYPSGYNQPQHF
V: TRBV7-8; CDR3: CASSWTSSGGELFF
V: TRBV5-4; CDR3: CASSLAFGTGRSDEKLFF
V: TRBV6-1; CDR3: CASSEDAGASSPLHF
V: TRBV18; CDR3: CASSPPSGRANEQFF
V: TRBV27; CDR3: CASSKERTVTRSPLHF
V: TRBV5-1; CDR3: CASSLGAQGLGDEKLFF
V: TRBV11-3; CDR3: CASSVSGTGGTKAFF
V: TRBV27; CDR3: CATRYQGASYGYTF
V: TRBV7-9; CDR3: CASITATARGDTQYF
V: TRBV11-2; CDR3: CASSLITTYEQYF
V: TRBV6-4; CDR3: CASSETSFNEQFF
V: TRBV29-1; CDR3: CSVQASNEKLFF
V: TRBV7-9; CDR3: CASSLEGVTQYF
V: TRBV30; CDR3: CAWSVRAAGDNEQFF
V: TRBV7-9; CDR3: CASSRMSGDTEAFF
V: TRBV20-1; CDR3: CSASNRVGREKLFF
V: TRBV28; CDR3: CASSLAVSGRTYEQYF
V: TRBV10-3; CDR3: CAISESRDSYEQYF
V: TRBV4-3; CDR3: CASSQGLREGYRNEQFF
V: TRBV21-1; CDR3: CASSKEKRDSGANVLTF
V: TRBV29-1; CDR3: CSVAARGDSNEKLFF
V: TRBV18; CDR3: CASSPLGGNTEAFF
V: TRBV10-3; CDR3: CAISRGQVSNGLFSPLHF
V: TRBV19; CDR3: CASRIRGLGTEAFF
V: TRBV30; CDR3: CARTQGARYGYTF
V: TRBV12-3/TRBV12-4; CDR3: CASSFVAAEAFF